This TCR beta chain was found in a study of beta chain features in type 1 diabetes. Expressed TCRB transcripts were sequenced because the isolated RNA had all been reverse transcribed beforehand. Measured with immunoSEQ multiplex PCR; TCRdb has only the in-frame clones, and not every one. Counted here are around 180,000 clones, 10% to 15% occurring once; the ten biggest clones make up 0.62%. The CDR3 spans 15 residues. J gave up 5 bases and V 1 base, and 5 bases lay outside the gene matches. Germline lookup yields CDR1 SGHVS and CDR2 FQNEAQ. Sequencing input: central memory CD4+ T cells from blood. The V call is TRBV7-8, the J call TRBJ1-5, with 7 bases aligning to TRBD1. The source of this sequence is a woman younger than 30 in good health. The CDR3 spells CASSLGIRGDQPQHF. For the CDR3, the DNA is TGTGCCAGCAGCTTAGGGATCAGGGGGGATCAGCCCCAGCATTTT. The whole variable domain, filled in from reference TRBV7-8 and TRBJ1-5, reads GAGVSQSPRYKVAKRGQDVALRCDPISGHVSLFWYQQALGQGPEFLTYFQNEAQLDKSGLPSDRFFAERPEGSVSTLKIQRTQQEDSAVYLCASSLGIRGDQPQHFGDGTRLSIL.